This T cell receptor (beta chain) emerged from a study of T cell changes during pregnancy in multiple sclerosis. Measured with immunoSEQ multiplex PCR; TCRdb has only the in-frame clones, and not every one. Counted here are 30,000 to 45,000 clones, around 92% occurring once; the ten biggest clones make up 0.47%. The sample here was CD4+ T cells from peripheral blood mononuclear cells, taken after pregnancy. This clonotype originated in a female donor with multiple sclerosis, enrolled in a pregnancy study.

Here the CDR3 reads CASSLPRGRTTEAFF. The CDR3 nucleotides are TGTGCCAGCAGTCTGCCACGTGGGAGGACCACTGAAGCTTTCTTT. The chain carries TRBV28 and TRBJ1-1; D ambiguous. The CDR3 runs 15 residues. CDR1 and CDR2 from the germline V gene are MDHEN and SYDVKM. Trimming took 5 bases from V and 4 from J, leaving 17 bases between them.